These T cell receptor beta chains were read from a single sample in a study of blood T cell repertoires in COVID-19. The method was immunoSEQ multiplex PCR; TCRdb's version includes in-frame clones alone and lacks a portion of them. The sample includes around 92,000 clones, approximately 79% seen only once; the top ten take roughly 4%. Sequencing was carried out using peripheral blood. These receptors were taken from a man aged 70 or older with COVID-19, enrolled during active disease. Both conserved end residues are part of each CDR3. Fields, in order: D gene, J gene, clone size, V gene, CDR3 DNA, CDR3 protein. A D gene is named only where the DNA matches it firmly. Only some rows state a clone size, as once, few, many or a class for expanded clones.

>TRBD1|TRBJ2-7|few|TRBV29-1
TGCAGCGTCGGGTCCGGGACAGATACCTACGAGCAGTACTTC
CSVGSGTDTYEQYF
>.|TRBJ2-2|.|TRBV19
TGTGCCAGTAGTAAGAGGGTCCGGACCGGGGAGCTGTTTTTT
CASSKRVRTGELFF
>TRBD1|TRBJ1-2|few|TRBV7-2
TGTGCCAGCAGCTTTGGGACAGGGGGCGACTATGGCTACACCTTC
CASSFGTGGDYGYTF
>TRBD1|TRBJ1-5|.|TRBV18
TGTGCCAGCTCTCCCCAGACAGGGAGTACTCAGCCCCAGCATTTT
CASSPQTGSTQPQHF
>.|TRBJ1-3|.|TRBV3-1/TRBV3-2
TGTGCCAGCAGCCAAGCATCAGGGTTGAGATATTTT
CASSQASGLRYF
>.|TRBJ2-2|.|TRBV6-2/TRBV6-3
TGTGCCAGCAGTTGGAGGTTAAACACCGGGGAGCTGTTTTTT
CASSWRLNTGELFF
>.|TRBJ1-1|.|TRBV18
TGTGCCAGCTCACCATCTTATTTACTTACTGAAGCTTTCTTT
CASSPSYLLTEAFF
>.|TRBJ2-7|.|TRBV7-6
TGTGCCAGCAGGCCCTCCGGGGGTAGCTCCTACGAGCAGTACTTC
CASRPSGGSSYEQYF
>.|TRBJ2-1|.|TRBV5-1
TGCGCCAGCAGCCCCTCGGACACCTCCTACAATGAGCAGTTCTTC
CASSPSDTSYNEQFF
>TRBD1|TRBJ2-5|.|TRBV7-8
TGTGCCAGCAGCTTGGGACAGGGCCTAGAGACCCAGTACTTC
CASSLGQGLETQYF
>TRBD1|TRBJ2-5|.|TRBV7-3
TGTGCCAGCAGCCCCGGGACAGGGGGAACGGAGGCCCAGTACTTC
CASSPGTGGTEAQYF
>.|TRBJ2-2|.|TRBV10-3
TGTGCCATCAGTGAGAATAGAGTGGTCTCCGGGGAGCTGTTTTTT
CAISENRVVSGELFF
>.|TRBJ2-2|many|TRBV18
TGTGCCAGCTCACCGACACGTACGAACACCGGGGAGCTGTTTTTT
CASSPTRTNTGELFF
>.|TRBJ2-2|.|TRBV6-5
TGTGCCAGCAGCCCGGACTTGAACACCGGGGAGCTGTTTTTT
CASSPDLNTGELFF
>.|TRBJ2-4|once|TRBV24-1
TGTGCCACCAGTGACGCGGCCCGGGGGTACATTCAGTACTTC
CATSDAARGYIQYF
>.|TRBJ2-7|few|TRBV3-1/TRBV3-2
TGTGCCAGCAGCCAAGGTCGCAGACAAAGCGAGCAGTACTTC
CASSQGRRQSEQYF
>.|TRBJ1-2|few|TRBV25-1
TGTGCCAGCCTAGCGTCATGGGATCCAAATCATGGCTACACCTTC
CASLASWDPNHGYTF
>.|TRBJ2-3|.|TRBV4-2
TGTGCCAGCAGCCAAGGTAGAGGCGGGATGAACACAGATACGCAGTATTTT
CASSQGRGGMNTDTQYF
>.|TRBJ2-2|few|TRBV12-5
TGTGCTAGTGGCCTGCTAGCGCGTAACACCGGGGAGCTGTTTTTT
CASGLLARNTGELFF
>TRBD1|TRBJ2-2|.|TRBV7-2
TGTGCCAGCGGACAGGGGAACACCGGGGAGCTGTTTTTT
CASGQGNTGELFF
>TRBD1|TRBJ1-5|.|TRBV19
TGTGCCAGTAGTGCCGGACAGGTTCAGCCCCAGCATTTT
CASSAGQVQPQHF
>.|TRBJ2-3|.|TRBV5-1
TGCGCCAGCAGCTTGGGAATGGGCGCAGATACGCAGTATTTT
CASSLGMGADTQYF
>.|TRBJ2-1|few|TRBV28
TGTGCCAGCAGTTTAATAGTGGCTAGTTTCAATGAGCAGTTCTTC
CASSLIVASFNEQFF
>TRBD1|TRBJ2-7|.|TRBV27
TGTGCCAGCAGTTACGGGACAGGGGCCTACGAGCAGTACTTC
CASSYGTGAYEQYF
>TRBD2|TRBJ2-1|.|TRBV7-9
TGTGCCAGCAGGCCCGGGACTAGCGGGAGCTATGAGCAGTTCTTC
CASRPGTSGSYEQFF
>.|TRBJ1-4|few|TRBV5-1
TGCGCCAGCAGCCTGACAGTGAGGAGTGAAAAACTGTTTTTT
CASSLTVRSEKLFF
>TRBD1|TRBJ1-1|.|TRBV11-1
TGTGCCAGCAGCCTTAGACAGGGTGGGGACACTGAAGCTTTCTTT
CASSLRQGGDTEAFF
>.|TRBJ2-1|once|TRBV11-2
TGTGCCAGCAGCCTCCGGACAGCTTACAATGAGCAGTTCTTC
CASSLRTAYNEQFF
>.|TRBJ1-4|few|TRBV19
TGTGCCAGTAGTATTCGGTCTCCTGGGAGTGAAAAACTGTTTTTT
CASSIRSPGSEKLFF
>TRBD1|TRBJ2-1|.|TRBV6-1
TGTGCCAGCAGTGAGGACAGGGCAGGAGGTGAGCAGTTCTTC
CASSEDRAGGEQFF
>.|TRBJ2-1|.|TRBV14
TGTGCCAGCAGCCAATTTGGGTACAGGTCCTACAATGAGCAGTTCTTC
CASSQFGYRSYNEQFF
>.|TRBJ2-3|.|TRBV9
TGTGCCAGCAGCGGTACAGCCCCATATACGCAGTATTTT
CASSGTAPYTQYF
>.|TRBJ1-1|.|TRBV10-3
TGTGCCATCAGTGTTCAGGGGAACACTGAAGCTTTCTTT
CAISVQGNTEAFF
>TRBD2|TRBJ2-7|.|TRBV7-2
TGTGCCAGCAGCTTTCTAGCGGGTAATCACGAGCAGTACTTC
CASSFLAGNHEQYF
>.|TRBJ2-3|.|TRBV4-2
TGTGCCAGCAGCCAAGAAGTATGGCCCGTAGATACGCAGTATTTT
CASSQEVWPVDTQYF
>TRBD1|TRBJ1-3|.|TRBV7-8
TGTGCCAGCGGATTACAGGGGGCCTCTGGAAACACCATATATTTT
CASGLQGASGNTIYF
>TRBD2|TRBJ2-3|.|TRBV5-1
TGCGCCAGCAGCTTGGGTAGCGGGAGGGATACGCAGTATTTT
CASSLGSGRDTQYF
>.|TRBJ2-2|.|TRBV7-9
TGTGCCAGCAGCTTAGAAGGCGGCATATTTGGCACCGGGGAGCTGTTTTTT
CASSLEGGIFGTGELFF
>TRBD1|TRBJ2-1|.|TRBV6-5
TGTGCCAGCAGTTTAACAGGGGGCTCCTACAATGAGCAGTTCTTC
CASSLTGGSYNEQFF
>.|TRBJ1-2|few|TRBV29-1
TGCAGCGTTGAAGATTGGGATTCGGGGAGGGGAGGAGACTATGGCTACACCTTC
CSVEDWDSGRGGDYGYTF